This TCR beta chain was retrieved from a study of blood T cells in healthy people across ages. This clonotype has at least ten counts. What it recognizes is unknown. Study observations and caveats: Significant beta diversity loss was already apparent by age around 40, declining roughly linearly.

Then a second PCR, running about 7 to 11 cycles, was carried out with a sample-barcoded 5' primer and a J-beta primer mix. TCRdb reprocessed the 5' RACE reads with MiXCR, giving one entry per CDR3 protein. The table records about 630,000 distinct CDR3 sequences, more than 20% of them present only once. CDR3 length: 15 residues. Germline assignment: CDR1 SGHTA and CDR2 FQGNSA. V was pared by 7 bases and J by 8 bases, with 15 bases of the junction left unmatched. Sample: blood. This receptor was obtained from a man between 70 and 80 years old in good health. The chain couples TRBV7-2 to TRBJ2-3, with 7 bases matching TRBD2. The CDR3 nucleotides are TGTGCCAGCATCACTTCCGCGGGAGTCGGGAGTACGCAGTATTTT. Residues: CASITSAGVGSTQYF.